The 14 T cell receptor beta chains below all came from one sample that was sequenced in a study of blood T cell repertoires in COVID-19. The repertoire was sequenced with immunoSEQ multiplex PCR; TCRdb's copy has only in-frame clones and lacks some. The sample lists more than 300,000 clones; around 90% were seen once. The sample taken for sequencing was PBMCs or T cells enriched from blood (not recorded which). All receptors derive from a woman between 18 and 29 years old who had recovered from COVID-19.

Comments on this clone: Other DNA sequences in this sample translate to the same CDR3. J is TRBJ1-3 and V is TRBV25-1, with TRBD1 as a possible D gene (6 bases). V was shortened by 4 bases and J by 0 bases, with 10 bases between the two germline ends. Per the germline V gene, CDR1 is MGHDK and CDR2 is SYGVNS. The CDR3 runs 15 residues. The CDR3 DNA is TGTGCCAGCAGTGTAGGACAGTTCTCTGGAAACACCATATATTTT. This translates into CASSVGQFSGNTIYF.

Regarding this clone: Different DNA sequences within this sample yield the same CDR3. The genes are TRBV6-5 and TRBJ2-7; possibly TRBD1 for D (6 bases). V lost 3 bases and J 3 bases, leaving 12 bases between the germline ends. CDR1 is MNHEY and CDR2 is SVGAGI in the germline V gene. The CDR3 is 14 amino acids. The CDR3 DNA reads TGTGCCAGCAGTTATGGGCAGGGGAGCTACGAGCAGTACTTC. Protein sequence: CASSYGQGSYEQYF.

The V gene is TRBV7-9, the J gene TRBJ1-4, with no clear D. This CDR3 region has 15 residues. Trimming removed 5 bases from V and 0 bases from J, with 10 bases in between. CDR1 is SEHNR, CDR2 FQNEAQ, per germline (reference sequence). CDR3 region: CASSRASTTNEKLFF. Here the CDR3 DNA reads TGTGCCAGCAGCAGAGCTTCGACAACTAATGAAAAACTGTTTTTT.

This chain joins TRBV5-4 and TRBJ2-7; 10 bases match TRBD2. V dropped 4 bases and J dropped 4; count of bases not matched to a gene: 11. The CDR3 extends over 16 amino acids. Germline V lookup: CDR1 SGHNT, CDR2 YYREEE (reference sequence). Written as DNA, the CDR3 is TGTGCCAGCAGCCTTCTACTAGCGGGGAACTTTTACGAGCAGTACTTC. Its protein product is CASSLLLAGNFYEQYF.

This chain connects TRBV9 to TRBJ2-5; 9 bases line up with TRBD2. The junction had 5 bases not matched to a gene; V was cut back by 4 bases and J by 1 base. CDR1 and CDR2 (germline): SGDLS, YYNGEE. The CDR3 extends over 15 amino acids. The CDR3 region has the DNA TGTGCCAGCAGCCCCACAGCGGGGGGCCAAGAGACCCAGTACTTC. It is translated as CASSPTAGGQETQYF.

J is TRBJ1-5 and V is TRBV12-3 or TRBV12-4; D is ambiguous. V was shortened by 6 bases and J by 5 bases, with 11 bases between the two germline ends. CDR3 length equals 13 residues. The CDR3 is CASSTNLYQPQHF. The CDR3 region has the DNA TGTGCCAGCAGCACTAACCTGTATCAGCCCCAGCATTTT.

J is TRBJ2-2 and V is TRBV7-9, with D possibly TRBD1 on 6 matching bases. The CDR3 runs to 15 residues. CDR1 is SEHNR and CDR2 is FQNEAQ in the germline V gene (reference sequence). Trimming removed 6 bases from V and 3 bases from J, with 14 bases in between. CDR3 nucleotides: TGTGCCAGCAGGAAACAGGGTATGGACACCGGGGAGCTGTTTTTT. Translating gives CASRKQGMDTGELFF.

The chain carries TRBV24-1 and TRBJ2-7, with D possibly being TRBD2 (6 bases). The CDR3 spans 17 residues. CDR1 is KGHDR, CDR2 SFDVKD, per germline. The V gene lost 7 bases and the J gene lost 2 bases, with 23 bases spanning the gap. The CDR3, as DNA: TGTGCCACCAGGGTAGATTACCGGGAGCTACGGCCCTACGAGCAGTACTTC. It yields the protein CATRVDYRELRPYEQYF.

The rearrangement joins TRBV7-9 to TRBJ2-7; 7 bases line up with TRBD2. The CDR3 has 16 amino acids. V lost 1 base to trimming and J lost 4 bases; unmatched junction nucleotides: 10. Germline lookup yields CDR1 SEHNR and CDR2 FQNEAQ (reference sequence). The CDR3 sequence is CASSLGGRTSGYEQYF. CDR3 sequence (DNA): TGTGCCAGCAGCTTAGGAGGGAGGACTAGTGGTTACGAGCAGTACTTC. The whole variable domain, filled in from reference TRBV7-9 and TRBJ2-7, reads DTGVSQNPRHKITKRGQNVTFRCDPISEHNRLYWYRQTLGQGPEFLTYFQNEAQLEKSRLLSDRFSAERPKGSFSTLEIQRTEQGDSAMYLCASSLGGRTSGYEQYFGPGTRLTVT.

CDR3 region: CSATAQDPELPGELFF. In DNA form, the CDR3 reads TGCAGCGCAACAGCACAGGATCCCGAATTGCCCGGGGAGCTGTTTTTT. The chain joins TRBV29-1 to TRBJ2-2; D is perhaps TRBD1 (5 bases). CDR3 length: 16 residues. Germline V CDR1 and CDR2: SQVTM, ANQGSEA. The V and J ends lost 7 bases and 6 bases respectively, with 24 bases between them.

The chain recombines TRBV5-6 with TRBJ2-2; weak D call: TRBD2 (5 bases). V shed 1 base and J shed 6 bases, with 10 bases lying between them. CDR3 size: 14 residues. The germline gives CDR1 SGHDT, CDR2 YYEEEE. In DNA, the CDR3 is TGTGCCAGCAGCTTGCGGCAGCGGCCCGGGGAGCTGTTTTTT. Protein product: CASSLRQRPGELFF.

The CDR3 nucleotides read TGTGCCAGCAGTCAAAGGGGCCAGCGGGGAGAGACCCAGTACTTC. Amino acid sequence: CASSQRGQRGETQYF. The genes are TRBV2 and TRBJ2-5, with 7 positions matching TRBD2. This CDR3 is 15 amino acids long. CDR1 SNHLY and CDR2 FYNNEI come from the germline V gene. The trim removed 5 bases at V and 4 bases at J, leaving 10 bases unmatched.

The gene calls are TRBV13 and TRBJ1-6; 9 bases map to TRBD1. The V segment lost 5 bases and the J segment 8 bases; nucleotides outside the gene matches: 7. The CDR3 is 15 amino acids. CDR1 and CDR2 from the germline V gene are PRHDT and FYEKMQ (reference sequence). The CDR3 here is CASSRRDRDYSPLHF. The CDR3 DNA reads TGTGCCAGCAGCCGGCGGGACAGGGATTATTCACCCCTCCACTTT.

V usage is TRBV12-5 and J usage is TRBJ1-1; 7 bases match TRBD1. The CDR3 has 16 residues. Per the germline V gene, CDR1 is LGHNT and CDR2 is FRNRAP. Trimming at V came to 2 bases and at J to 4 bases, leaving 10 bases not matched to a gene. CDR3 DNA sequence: TGTGCTAGTGGTTTGTCCCTTAACAGGGGTGGCACTGAAGCTTTCTTT. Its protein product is CASGLSLNRGGTEAFF. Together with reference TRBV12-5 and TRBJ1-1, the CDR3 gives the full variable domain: DARVTQTPRHKVTEMGQEVTMRCQPILGHNTVFWYRQTMMQGLELLAYFRNRAPLDDSGMPKDRFSAEMPDATLATLKIQPSEPRDSAVYFCASGLSLNRGGTEAFFGQGTRLTVV.